Below, 20 T cell receptor beta chains from the same sample are listed, as sequenced in a study of OX40 agonist ivuxolimab in advanced cancers. Using immunoSEQ multiplex PCR, the repertoire was profiled, and TCRdb retains in-frame clones only, with some absent. The sample lists tens of thousands of clones, 79% occurring once. The sequencing used CD4+ or CD8+ T cells sorted from blood, collected in a trial of the OX40 agonist ivuxolimab. These TCRs come from an adult with an advanced solid tumor such as melanoma, head and neck, liver or kidney cancer.

The V call is TRBV30, the J call TRBJ2-4; 7 bases align to TRBD2. Germline loops: CDR1 GTSNPN, CDR2 SVGIG (reference sequence). V trimming: 2 bases; J trimming: 0 bases; junction bases outside the gene matches: 13. The CDR3 contains 18 residues. This chain's CDR3 is CAWSYPSGSFLAKNIQYF. CDR3 sequence (DNA): TGTGCCTGGAGTTACCCTAGCGGTAGTTTTCTAGCCAAAAACATTCAGTACTTC. Together with reference TRBV30 and TRBJ2-4, the CDR3 gives the full variable domain: SQTIHQWPATLVQPVGSPLSLECTVEGTSNPNLYWYRQAAGRGLQLLFYSVGIGQISSEVPQNLSASRPQDRQFILSSKKLLLSDSGFYLCAWSYPSGSFLAKNIQYFGAGTRLSVL.

V is TRBV9 and J is TRBJ1-3; D not certain. Germline-derived CDR1 and CDR2 are SGDLS and YYNGEE. CDR3 length equals 15 residues. The V gene lost 0 bases and the J gene lost 2 bases, with 9 bases spanning the gap. This CDR3 reads CASSVGVGTGNTIYF. The CDR3 region has the DNA TGTGCCAGCAGCGTAGGTGTGGGGACTGGAAACACCATATATTTT. Using reference TRBV9 and TRBJ1-3 for the parts outside the CDR3, the full variable domain is DSGVTQTPKHLITATGQRVTLRCSPRSGDLSVYWYQQSLDQGLQFLIQYYNGEERAKGNILERFSAQQFPDLHSELNLSSLELGDSALYFCASSVGVGTGNTIYFGEGSWLTVV.

The chain is built from TRBV7-8 and TRBJ2-1; D unresolved. CDR1 and CDR2 (germline): SGHVS, FQNEAQ. V dropped 1 base and J dropped 7 bases, with 11 bases sitting between them. This CDR3 has 14 residues. In DNA, the CDR3 is TGTGCCAGCAGCTTAGTCGGCATTAGAAATGAGCAGTTCTTC. Translating it yields CASSLVGIRNEQFF.

The genes are TRBV7-8 and TRBJ2-7, with TRBD2 identical over 9 bases. Losses at the gene ends were 4 bases for V and 0 bases for J; bases not matched to a gene: 1. The CDR3 is 14 residues long. CDR1 and CDR2 (germline): SGHVS, FQNEAQ. In DNA form, the CDR3 reads TGTGCCAGCAGCTCTAGCGGGACCTCCTACGAGCAGTACTTC. Residues: CASSSSGTSYEQYF.

The chain joins TRBV7-2 to TRBJ2-3, with D perhaps TRBD2 (5 bases). The germline gives CDR1 SGHTA, CDR2 FQGNSA. CDR3 length equals 12 residues. The V gene lost 5 bases and the J gene lost 12 bases, with 15 bases spanning the gap. The CDR3 reads CASSLDLVSQYF. The CDR3 DNA is TGTGCCAGCAGCCTGGACTTAGTTAGTCAGTATTTT. The full variable domain, its missing parts supplied by reference TRBV7-2 and TRBJ2-3, is GAGVSQSPSNKVTEKGKDVELRCDPISGHTALYWYRQSLGQGLEFLIYFQGNSAPDKSGLPSDRFSAERTGGSVSTLTIQRTQQEDSAVYLCASSLDLVSQYFGPGTRLTVL.

This clone was detected only a few times. This chain joins TRBV18 and TRBJ1-5; no firm D call. The V end lost 3 bases, the J end lost 0 bases, and 9 bases lay between the germline ends. Germline CDR1 reads KGHSH; CDR2 reads LQKENI. The CDR3 contains 15 residues. The DNA for the CDR3 is TGTGCCAGCTCACCCAGTCAGCTTAGCAATCAGCCCCAGCATTTT. Translating it yields CASSPSQLSNQPQHF.

J is TRBJ2-7 and V is TRBV9, with D perhaps given as TRBD1 or TRBD2 (5 bases each). Germline V gene lookup returns CDR1 SGDLS and CDR2 YYNGEE. The CDR3 extends over 14 amino acids. With 0 bases removed from V and 3 bases from J, the gap between germline ends came to 10 bases. CDR3 sequence: CASSVGGMSYEQYF. The DNA for the CDR3 is TGTGCCAGCAGCGTAGGGGGGATGAGCTACGAGCAGTACTTC.

The chain employs TRBV13 and TRBJ2-7, with 8 bases lining up with TRBD1. This CDR3 comprises 16 residues. In germline, CDR1 is PRHDT, CDR2 FYEKMQ (reference sequence). V was pared by 1 base and J by 3 bases, with 8 bases of the junction left unmatched. CDR3: CASSLEGQGLGYEQYF. The CDR3 DNA follows: TGTGCCAGCAGCTTAGAAGGACAGGGACTGGGCTACGAGCAGTACTTC.

The V and J genes are TRBV18 and TRBJ1-2; D not certain. The germline gives CDR1 KGHSH, CDR2 LQKENI. The length of the CDR3 is 15 residues. The V gene lost 6 bases and the J gene lost 0 bases, with 14 bases spanning the gap. CDR3 region: CASSPERRANYGYTF. CDR3 bases: TGTGCCAGCTCCCCGGAGAGACGAGCTAACTATGGCTACACCTTC.

The chain uses TRBV27 and TRBJ2-7; TRBD1 agrees at 11 bases. V shed 6 bases and J 6 bases; nucleotides not matched to a gene: 4. CDR3 length: 13 residues. Germline V gene sequence: CDR1 MNHEY, CDR2 SMNVEV (reference sequence). CDR3 coding DNA: TGTGCCAGCAGCCGGGGACAGGGGGGCGAGCAGTACTTC. This translates into CASSRGQGGEQYF.

The table lists this clone with a few counts. The V call is TRBV4-3, the J call TRBJ2-1; 14 positions agree with TRBD2. This CDR3 is 20 amino acids long. The germline V gene has CDR1 LGHNA and CDR2 YSLEER. J lost 0 bases, V lost 0 bases, and 7 bases had no gene match. The CDR3 is CASSQDPWTSGRSSYNEQFF. CDR3 DNA sequence: TGCGCCAGCAGCCAAGATCCCTGGACTAGCGGGAGGAGCTCCTACAATGAGCAGTTCTTC.

The chain links TRBV7-2 to TRBJ2-1, with 12 bases identical to TRBD2. Germline CDR1 SGHTA, CDR2 FQGNSA. V was clipped by 0 bases and J by 10 bases; unmatched bases: 7. CDR3 size: 16 residues. CDR3 DNA sequence: TGTGCCAGCAGCTTAGCTACCCCCGGGACTAGCGGGGAGCAGTTCTTC. This gives the protein CASSLATPGTSGEQFF.

The chain uses TRBV14 and TRBJ2-3, with 9 bases matching TRBD2. The germline gives CDR1 SGHDN, CDR2 FVKESK. The CDR3 totals 15 residues. V gave up 6 bases and J gave up 2 bases; unmatched junction bases: 6. In DNA, the CDR3 is TGTGCCAGCAGTGGACTAGCGTGGTCCACAGATACGCAGTATTTT. It yields the protein CASSGLAWSTDTQYF.

This clone was picked up a small number of times. The CDR3 DNA sequence: TGTGCCAGCAGCCCTAGCTGGGAGTTTGCAGATACGCAGTATTTT. The encoded protein is CASSPSWEFADTQYF. V gene TRBV7-3 combines with J gene TRBJ2-3, with D possibly TRBD2 on 5 matching bases. V lost 5 bases and J lost 4, with 16 bases in between. The germline V gene has CDR1 SGHTA and CDR2 FQGTGA. The CDR3 contains 15 residues. The entire variable domain, with the rest obtained from reference TRBV7-3 and TRBJ2-3, is as follows: GAGVSQTPSNKVTEKGKYVELRCDPISGHTALYWYRQSLGQGPEFLIYFQGTGAADDSGLPNDRFFAVRPEGSVSTLKIQRTERGDSAVYLCASSPSWEFADTQYFGPGTRLTVL.

This chain connects TRBV21-1 to TRBJ2-7; TRBD1 is the table's D call and was not checked against the DNA. TRBV21-1 is labeled a pseudogene. The CDR3 loop spans 14 amino acids. CDR3 region: CASSTGDRAYEQYF. CDR3 sequence (DNA): TGTGCCAGCAGCACTGGGGACAGGGCCTACGAGCAGTACTTC.

The gene calls are TRBV28 and TRBJ1-2; D possibly corresponds to TRBD1 (5 bases). Trimming stripped 3 bases from V and 4 bases from J, with 9 bases between. The CDR3 is 13 amino acids. Germline CDR1 MDHEN, CDR2 SYDVKM. The CDR3 nucleotides are TGTGCCAGCAGTTTGGTAGGGGTCTATGGCTACACCTTC. As protein: CASSLVGVYGYTF.

This sequence joins TRBV18 and TRBJ1-3; D is undetermined. The germline V gene encodes CDR1 KGHSH and CDR2 LQKENI. The V gene lost 2 bases and the J gene lost 1 base, with 9 bases spanning the gap. This CDR3 is 15 amino acids long. The CDR3 nucleotides are TGTGCCAGCTCACCAGATATGAGTTCTGGAAACACCATATATTTT. This sequence encodes CASSPDMSSGNTIYF.

This rearrangement joins TRBV27 to TRBJ2-2; 8 nucleotides agree with TRBD2. Germline V lookup: CDR1 MNHEY, CDR2 SMNVEV (reference sequence). The CDR3 totals 16 residues. With 2 bases clipped from V and 1 base from J, the junction kept 3 bases outside the gene matches. The CDR3 sequence: CASSLLAGGNTGELFF. CDR3 nucleotides: TGTGCCAGCAGTTTACTAGCGGGTGGGAACACCGGGGAGCTGTTTTTT.

J is TRBJ2-5 and V is TRBV27, with D uncertain. CDR3 length equals 13 residues. The V gene lost 3 bases and the J gene lost 0 bases, with 5 bases spanning the gap. Germline V gene lookup returns CDR1 MNHEY and CDR2 SMNVEV (reference sequence). The CDR3 region is CASSFTDQETQYF. The CDR3, as DNA: TGTGCCAGCAGTTTTACGGACCAAGAGACCCAGTACTTC.

This chain joins TRBV19 and TRBJ2-5; TRBD2 matches 13 bases. Germline V gene data show CDR1 as LNHDA and CDR2 as SQIVND (reference sequence). With V trimmed by 6 bases and J by 5 bases, 6 bases remained unmatched. The CDR3 is made up of 15 amino acids. In DNA, the CDR3 is TGTGCCAGTAGACCCGGGACTAGCGGGATTGAGACCCAGTACTTC. It is translated as CASRPGTSGIETQYF.